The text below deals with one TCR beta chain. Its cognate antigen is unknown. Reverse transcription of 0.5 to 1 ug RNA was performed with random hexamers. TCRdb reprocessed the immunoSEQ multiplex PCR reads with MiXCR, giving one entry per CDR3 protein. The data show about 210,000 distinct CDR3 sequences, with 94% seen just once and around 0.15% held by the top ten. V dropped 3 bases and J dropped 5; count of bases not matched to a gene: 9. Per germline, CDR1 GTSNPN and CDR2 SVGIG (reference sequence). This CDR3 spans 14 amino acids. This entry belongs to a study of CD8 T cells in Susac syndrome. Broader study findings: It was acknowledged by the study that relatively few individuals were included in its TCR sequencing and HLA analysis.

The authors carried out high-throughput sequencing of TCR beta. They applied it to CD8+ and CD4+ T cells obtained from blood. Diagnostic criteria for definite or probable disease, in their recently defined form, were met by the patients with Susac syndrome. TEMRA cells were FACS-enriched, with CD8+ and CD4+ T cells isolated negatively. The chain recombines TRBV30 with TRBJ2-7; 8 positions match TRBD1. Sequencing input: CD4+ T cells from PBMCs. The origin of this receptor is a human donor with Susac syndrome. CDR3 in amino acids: CAWSKGPGGHEQYF. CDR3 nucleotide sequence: TGTGCCTGGAGCAAGGGGCCAGGGGGCCACGAGCAGTACTTC.